Presented here are 14 T cell receptor beta chains from one specimen sequenced in a study of blood T cell repertoires in COVID-19. Profiled with immunoSEQ multiplex PCR; TCRdb holds only in-frame clones, not every one. Among about 380,000 clones listed, 70% to 85% were seen once. The material sequenced was peripheral blood. The origin of the receptors is a human donor with acute or convalescent COVID-19. The donor label of this sample is uncertain.

This clone was counted a single time. The rearrangement joins TRBV2 to TRBJ1-1; TRBD1 agrees at 8 bases. CDR1 is SNHLY, CDR2 FYNNEI, per germline. Germline trimming cut 6 bases from V and 6 bases from J; bases unmatched to any gene: 12. CDR3 size: 15 residues. The CDR3 DNA reads TGTGCCAGCAGACACGGACAGGGTGATTTCGCTGAAGCTTTCTTT. Its protein is CASRHGQGDFAEAFF.

The CDR3 reads CASSRDRGNYGYTF. Here the CDR3 DNA reads TGTGCCAGCTCTCGGGACAGGGGGAACTATGGCTACACCTTC. The J gene is TRBJ1-2, the V gene TRBV18, with 11 bases lining up with TRBD1. CDR3 length: 14 amino acids. The V and J ends lost 6 bases and 2 bases, in that order; junction bases with no gene match: 2. CDR1 is KGHSH and CDR2 is LQKENI in the germline V gene. Supplemented by reference TRBV18 and TRBJ1-2, the full variable domain reads NAGVMQNPRHLVRRRGQEARLRCSPMKGHSHVYWYRQLPEEGLKFMVYLQKENIIDESGMPKERFSAEFPKEGPSILRIQQVVRGDSAAYFCASSRDRGNYGYTFGSGTRLTVV.

The V call is TRBV18, the J call TRBJ1-2; 7 nucleotides agree with TRBD1. This CDR3 has 14 residues. Trimming at V came to 4 bases and at J to 5 bases, leaving 7 bases not matched to a gene. Germline V gene lookup returns CDR1 KGHSH and CDR2 LQKENI. CDR3 residues: CASSLNRGEYGYTF. The CDR3 coding sequence is TGTGCCAGCTCACTAAACAGGGGAGAGTATGGCTACACCTTC.

This sequence joins TRBV30 and TRBJ2-1, with D perhaps matching TRBD2 (7 bases). CDR3 size: 12 residues. V lost 5 bases and J lost 9, with 14 bases in between. In germline, CDR1 is GTSNPN, CDR2 SVGIG (reference sequence). CDR3 amino acids: CAWGGDTREQFF. The CDR3 DNA sequence: TGTGCCTGGGGGGGGGACACCCGTGAGCAGTTCTTC.

The CDR3 is CASRVAPVGNQPQHF. In nucleotides, the CDR3 is TGTGCCAGCAGGGTTGCCCCAGTGGGCAATCAGCCCCAGCATTTT. The chain links TRBV7-2 to TRBJ1-5; D is uncertain. This CDR3 spans 15 amino acids. The ends were cut back, 6 bases at V and 2 bases at J, with 14 bases in the middle. Germline V gives CDR1 SGHTA, CDR2 FQGNSA.

V usage is TRBV2 and J usage is TRBJ2-3; TRBD2 matches at 9 bases. Per germline, CDR1 SNHLY and CDR2 FYNNEI. The J segment lost 3 bases and the V segment lost 4 bases, leaving 5 bases of the junction unmatched. The length of the CDR3 is 15 residues. CDR3 residues: CASSVRRGGTDTQYF. The CDR3 region has the DNA TGTGCCAGCAGTGTTAGGCGGGGGGGGACAGATACGCAGTATTTT.

V is TRBV10-3 and J is TRBJ1-1; 9 bases align to TRBD1. The germline V gene encodes CDR1 ENHRY and CDR2 SYGVKD. Trimming took 8 bases from V and 4 from J; bases not matched to a gene: 8. The CDR3 extends over 14 amino acids. The DNA of the CDR3 is TGTGCCATCTCTGGGACAGGGCGGGTCACTGAAGCTTTCTTT. The encoded protein is CAISGTGRVTEAFF.

This sequence joins TRBV3-1 (or the pseudogene TRBV3-2) and TRBJ2-5, with D possibly being TRBD2 (6 bases). The germline V gene has CDR1 LGHDT and CDR2 YNNKEL (reference sequence). The germline V and J ends were trimmed by 0 bases and 2 bases, with 28 bases remaining between them. This CDR3 spans 21 amino acids. In nucleotides, the CDR3 is TGTGCCAGCAGCCAAGATCTTGGTAGGGGACTGGGCTTAAACTTACAAGAGACCCAGTACTTC. Encoded protein: CASSQDLGRGLGLNLQETQYF.

The chain employs TRBV12-3 or TRBV12-4 and TRBJ1-4; tentatively, D is TRBD1 (6 bases). The CDR3 length is 13 residues. V lost 8 bases and J lost 7, with 14 bases in between. This chain's CDR3 is CASLKQGSEKLFF. Here the CDR3 DNA reads TGTGCCAGCCTTAAACAGGGTAGTGAAAAACTGTTTTTT.

The chain couples TRBV6-4 to TRBJ2-3, with 8 bases matching TRBD2. The CDR3 has 14 amino acids. The V segment lost 3 bases and the J segment 6 bases; nucleotides outside the gene matches: 5. CDR1 is MRHNA and CDR2 is SNTAGT in the germline V gene. CDR3 nucleotide sequence: TGTGCCAGCAGTGAGTTTTCGGGAGGGGATACGCAGTATTTT. This codes for CASSEFSGGDTQYF.

This clone was recorded a few times. This sequence joins TRBV19 and TRBJ2-3; TRBD2 matches at 13 bases. The CDR3 runs to 16 residues. CDR1 and CDR2 (germline): LNHDA, SQIVND (reference sequence). With 5 bases clipped from V and 5 bases from J, the junction kept 7 bases outside the gene matches. The CDR3: CASSARLAGGVDTQYF. In nucleotides, the CDR3 is TGTGCCAGTAGTGCCCGACTAGCGGGGGGAGTAGATACGCAGTATTTT.

This clone was found a few times. The chain has TRBV24-1 and TRBJ1-2; D perhaps matches TRBD1 (6 bases). Trimming took 7 bases from V and 0 from J, leaving 29 bases between them. CDR1 is KGHDR and CDR2 is SFDVKD in the germline V gene. This CDR3 contains 20 residues. The CDR3 reads CATRHLPLLGRGPTNYGYTF. CDR3 DNA sequence: TGTGCCACCAGACACCTCCCGTTATTGGGCAGGGGACCTACTAACTATGGCTACACCTTC.

The chain links TRBV19 to TRBJ2-2; 9 nucleotides line up with TRBD1. CDR1 is LNHDA and CDR2 is SQIVND in the germline V gene (reference sequence). The CDR3 runs 16 residues. Trimming at V came to 9 bases and at J to 3 bases, leaving 11 bases not matched to a gene. Written as DNA, the CDR3 is TGTGCCAGAAGCCGGGACAGGGTTATTTACACCGGGGAGCTGTTTTTT. It encodes CARSRDRVIYTGELFF.

V usage is TRBV5-6 and J usage is TRBJ1-6; 9 positions agree with TRBD1. The CDR3 is 18 amino acids. Looked up from germline, CDR1 is SGHDT and CDR2 is YYEEEE. Losses at the gene ends were 0 bases for V and 6 bases for J; bases not matched to a gene: 10. The CDR3 DNA reads TGTGCCAGCAGCTTGGAGGGGGGCGGACAGGGGTTTAATTCACCCCTCCACTTT. Translation: CASSLEGGGQGFNSPLHF.